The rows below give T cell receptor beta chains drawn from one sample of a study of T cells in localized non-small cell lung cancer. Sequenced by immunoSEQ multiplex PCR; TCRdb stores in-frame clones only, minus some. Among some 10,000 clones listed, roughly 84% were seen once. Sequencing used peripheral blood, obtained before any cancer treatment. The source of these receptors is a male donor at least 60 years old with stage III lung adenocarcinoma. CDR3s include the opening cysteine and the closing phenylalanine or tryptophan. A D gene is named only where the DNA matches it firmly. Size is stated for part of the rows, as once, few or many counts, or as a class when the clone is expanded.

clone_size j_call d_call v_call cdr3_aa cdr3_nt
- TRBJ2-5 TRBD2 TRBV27 CASSFSGRAWAETQYF TGTGCCAGCAGTTTTTCAGGGAGGGCCTGGGCGGAGACCCAGTACTTC
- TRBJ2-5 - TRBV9 CASSPGDYQETQYF TGTGCCAGCAGCCCTGGTGACTACCAAGAGACCCAGTACTTC
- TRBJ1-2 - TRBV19 CASSLEGGPYNYGYTF TGTGCCAGTAGTCTCGAGGGGGGGCCCTACAACTATGGCTACACCTTC
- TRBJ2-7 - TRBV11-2 CASSFRAHRIPYEQYF TGTGCCAGCAGCTTTAGGGCCCACAGGATCCCCTACGAGCAGTACTTC
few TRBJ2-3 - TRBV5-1 CASSAVGPRTDTQYF TGCGCCAGCAGCGCTGTCGGACCGAGGACAGATACGCAGTATTTT
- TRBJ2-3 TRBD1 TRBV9 CASTPGRDRGSDTQYF TGTGCCAGCACCCCAGGCCGGGACAGGGGATCAGATACGCAGTATTTT
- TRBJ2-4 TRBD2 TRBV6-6 CASSWGGESDIQYF TGTGCCAGCAGTTGGGGGGGGGAATCCGACATTCAGTACTTC
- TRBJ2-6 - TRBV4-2 CASSQESGANVLTF TGTGCCAGCAGCCAAGAGTCTGGGGCCAACGTCCTGACTTTC
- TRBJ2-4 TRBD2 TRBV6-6 CASSSGTSGRTYIQYF TGTGCCAGCAGCTCTGGGACTAGCGGGAGGACATACATTCAGTACTTC
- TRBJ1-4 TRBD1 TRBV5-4 CASSFQGAGEKLFF TGTGCCAGCAGCTTCCAGGGGGCTGGTGAAAAACTGTTTTTT
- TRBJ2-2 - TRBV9 CASSGPARGTGELFF TGTGCCAGCAGCGGCCCCGCACGCGGGACCGGGGAGCTGTTTTTT
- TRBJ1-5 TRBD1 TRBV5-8 CASSFRTGGGNQPQHF TGTGCCAGCAGCTTTAGGACAGGCGGGGGCAATCAGCCCCAGCATTTT
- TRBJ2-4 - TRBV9 CASSGDSKNIQYF TGTGCCAGCAGTGGGGACTCCAAAAACATTCAGTACTTC
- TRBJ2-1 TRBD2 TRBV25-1 CASGRAGGLDNEQFF TGTGCCAGCGGGCGGGCGGGAGGTCTGGACAATGAGCAGTTCTTC